A selection of T cell receptor beta chains follows, all from one sample in a study of blood T cell repertoires in COVID-19. Profiling relied on immunoSEQ multiplex PCR, and the TCRdb table lists in-frame clones only, not all of them. The table records 90,000 to 120,000 clones, roughly 83% of them present only once. The sample taken for sequencing was peripheral blood. These TCRs come from a human donor in a cohort sampled during active COVID-19. Both conserved end residues are part of each CDR3. Each record gives: CDR3 DNA, CDR3 protein, D gene, J gene, V gene, clone size. D genes are given only for firm matches. Size tells how often a clone was seen (once, few, many) or the class of an expanded clone, and some rows leave it out.

CDR3nt: TGTGCCAGCAGCCCGAGACAGGGATCCTACAATGAGCAGTTCTTC
CDR3aa: CASSPRQGSYNEQFF
d_gene: TRBD1
j_gene: TRBJ2-1
v_gene: TRBV2
abundance: few

CDR3nt: TGCGCCAGCACGACAGGGACCAACTATGGCTACACCTTC
CDR3aa: CASTTGTNYGYTF
d_gene: TRBD1
j_gene: TRBJ1-2
v_gene: TRBV5-1
abundance: once

CDR3nt: TGTGCCAGCAGTACAGGGATCTCTGGAAACACCATATATTTT
CDR3aa: CASSTGISGNTIYF
d_gene: NA
j_gene: TRBJ1-3
v_gene: TRBV2
abundance: NA

CDR3nt: TGTGCCAGCAGCGGGGACAGGGTTGGCACTGAAGCTTTCTTT
CDR3aa: CASSGDRVGTEAFF
d_gene: TRBD1
j_gene: TRBJ1-1
v_gene: TRBV7-2
abundance: NA

CDR3nt: TGCGCCAGCAGCGGCGGCGGGAGGGCCACAGATACGCAGTATTTT
CDR3aa: CASSGGGRATDTQYF
d_gene: TRBD2
j_gene: TRBJ2-3
v_gene: TRBV5-1
abundance: NA

CDR3nt: TGTGCCAGCAGTTCTCCGACAGGGTCCTATGGCTACACCTTC
CDR3aa: CASSSPTGSYGYTF
d_gene: TRBD1
j_gene: TRBJ1-2
v_gene: TRBV28
abundance: NA

CDR3nt: TGTGCCAGCAGCGTTGGTAGTACTAATGAAAAACTGTTTTTT
CDR3aa: CASSVGSTNEKLFF
d_gene: NA
j_gene: TRBJ1-4
v_gene: TRBV9
abundance: NA

CDR3nt: TGTGCCATCAGTGAGAATATGATTTCGGGGGTGGACACCGGGGAGCTGTTTTTT
CDR3aa: CAISENMISGVDTGELFF
d_gene: NA
j_gene: TRBJ2-2
v_gene: TRBV10-3
abundance: NA

CDR3nt: TGCAGTGCCAGTAACGAAGGAGGGACTAGCGGGAACGAGCAGTTCTTC
CDR3aa: CSASNEGGTSGNEQFF
d_gene: TRBD2
j_gene: TRBJ2-1
v_gene: TRBV20-1
abundance: NA

CDR3nt: TGTGCCAGCAGCCCGTTGGGAGCGGGAGCGCAAGAGACCCAGTACTTC
CDR3aa: CASSPLGAGAQETQYF
d_gene: TRBD2
j_gene: TRBJ2-5
v_gene: TRBV7-2
abundance: NA

CDR3nt: TGTGCCAGCAGCGTAGCTCTAGCGAACACCGGGGAGCTGTTTTTT
CDR3aa: CASSVALANTGELFF
d_gene: NA
j_gene: TRBJ2-2
v_gene: TRBV9
abundance: NA

CDR3nt: TGTGCCAGCAGCGTAGAACTGTCGGGAGGGGGCACAGATACGCAGTATTTT
CDR3aa: CASSVELSGGGTDTQYF
d_gene: TRBD2
j_gene: TRBJ2-3
v_gene: TRBV9
abundance: NA

CDR3nt: TGTGCCAGCAGCTTAGCGTTTAATAGCGGGAACTACAATGAGCAGTTCTTC
CDR3aa: CASSLAFNSGNYNEQFF
d_gene: TRBD2
j_gene: TRBJ2-1
v_gene: TRBV7-9
abundance: NA

CDR3nt: TGTGCCAGCAGTCCCCCTGGCGGCACGAACACTGAAGCTTTCTTT
CDR3aa: CASSPPGGTNTEAFF
d_gene: NA
j_gene: TRBJ1-1
v_gene: TRBV6-5
abundance: NA

CDR3nt: TGTGCCAGCAGTTTGGAGGGGCAGCAGCCCCAGCATTTT
CDR3aa: CASSLEGQQPQHF
d_gene: NA
j_gene: TRBJ1-5
v_gene: TRBV28
abundance: NA

CDR3nt: TGTGCCAGCTCCCAAGGACTAGCGGCCTACAATGAGCAGTTCTTC
CDR3aa: CASSQGLAAYNEQFF
d_gene: TRBD2
j_gene: TRBJ2-1
v_gene: TRBV18
abundance: NA

CDR3nt: TGTGCCAGCAGCCCCAGGGGGAAAGAGACCCAGTACTTC
CDR3aa: CASSPRGKETQYF
d_gene: TRBD1
j_gene: TRBJ2-5
v_gene: TRBV7-9
abundance: once

CDR3nt: TGCGCCAGCCGGATACAGGGAAATATCGCTGAAGCTTTCTTT
CDR3aa: CASRIQGNIAEAFF
d_gene: NA
j_gene: TRBJ1-1
v_gene: TRBV5-1
abundance: NA

CDR3nt: TGCGCCAGCAGCCAAGACCCCATAGCGGGAGTAGAGACCCAGTACTTC
CDR3aa: CASSQDPIAGVETQYF
d_gene: TRBD2
j_gene: TRBJ2-5
v_gene: TRBV4-1
abundance: NA

CDR3nt: TGTGCCTGGAAGATCCGGGACAGGGATTTCTATGGCTACACCTTC
CDR3aa: CAWKIRDRDFYGYTF
d_gene: TRBD1
j_gene: TRBJ1-2
v_gene: TRBV30
abundance: NA

CDR3nt: TGTGCCAGCAGCTTAGCGGGAGGTAATTCCTACGAGCAGTACTTC
CDR3aa: CASSLAGGNSYEQYF
d_gene: NA
j_gene: TRBJ2-7
v_gene: TRBV7-2
abundance: NA

CDR3nt: TGTGCCAGCAGCAACTGGTCTAGCGGGTCTCGGCTGAGAAATGAGCAGTTCTTC
CDR3aa: CASSNWSSGSRLRNEQFF
d_gene: NA
j_gene: TRBJ2-1
v_gene: TRBV21-1
abundance: NA

CDR3nt: TGTGCCAGCAGGGGAGACAGGAAAAACTACACCTTC
CDR3aa: CASRGDRKNYTF
d_gene: NA
j_gene: TRBJ1-2
v_gene: TRBV12-3/TRBV12-4
abundance: few

CDR3nt: TGTGCCAGCAGCTCACTAGCGGGAGCATACAATGAGCAGTTCTTC
CDR3aa: CASSSLAGAYNEQFF
d_gene: TRBD2
j_gene: TRBJ2-1
v_gene: TRBV11-1
abundance: NA

CDR3nt: TGTGCCAGCAGCCTAACTAGCGGGCCATACAATGAGCAGTTCTTC
CDR3aa: CASSLTSGPYNEQFF
d_gene: TRBD2
j_gene: TRBJ2-1
v_gene: TRBV6-5
abundance: NA

CDR3nt: TGTGCCAGCAGCTTAATGAGTCGGGGTATCCAAGAGACCCAGTACTTC
CDR3aa: CASSLMSRGIQETQYF
d_gene: NA
j_gene: TRBJ2-5
v_gene: TRBV7-8
abundance: NA

CDR3nt: TGTGCCACCAGTGATCATGGGGAGATTCAGCCCCAGCATTTT
CDR3aa: CATSDHGEIQPQHF
d_gene: NA
j_gene: TRBJ1-5
v_gene: TRBV24-1
abundance: NA

CDR3nt: TGTGCCAGCAGCGTAGCCTCGGGGTTCTACAATGAGCAGTTCTTC
CDR3aa: CASSVASGFYNEQFF
d_gene: NA
j_gene: TRBJ2-1
v_gene: TRBV9
abundance: NA

CDR3nt: TGTGCCAGCAGCTTAAACAGGGGCGCCTCTAATGAAAAACTGTTTTTT
CDR3aa: CASSLNRGASNEKLFF
d_gene: TRBD1
j_gene: TRBJ1-4
v_gene: TRBV7-9
abundance: NA

CDR3nt: TGTGCCAGCAGCCAAGAAACGGGTCCCGGGGGGGAAATAAGCTCCTACAATGAGCAGTTCTTC
CDR3aa: CASSQETGPGGEISSYNEQFF
d_gene: TRBD2
j_gene: TRBJ2-1
v_gene: TRBV3-1/TRBV3-2
abundance: NA

CDR3nt: TGTGCCAGCAGTGAACACCTCATGGAGGAAAAACTGTTTTTT
CDR3aa: CASSEHLMEEKLFF
d_gene: NA
j_gene: TRBJ1-4
v_gene: TRBV6-1
abundance: once

CDR3nt: TGCGCCAGCAGCCAGGCCAGCGGGGGTAGCACAGATACGCAGTATTTT
CDR3aa: CASSQASGGSTDTQYF
d_gene: TRBD2
j_gene: TRBJ2-3
v_gene: TRBV4-3
abundance: NA

CDR3nt: TGCGCCAGCACCGCCGGCAGGCCTAGCACAGATACGCAGTATTTT
CDR3aa: CASTAGRPSTDTQYF
d_gene: NA
j_gene: TRBJ2-3
v_gene: TRBV5-1
abundance: NA

CDR3nt: TGTGCCAGCAGTTTAGCTTATCTCGGGACCCAGTACTTC
CDR3aa: CASSLAYLGTQYF
d_gene: NA
j_gene: TRBJ2-5
v_gene: TRBV12-3/TRBV12-4
abundance: NA

CDR3nt: TGTGCCAGCAGCACCGGACTTTCTACTACCACAGATACGCAGTATTTT
CDR3aa: CASSTGLSTTTDTQYF
d_gene: NA
j_gene: TRBJ2-3
v_gene: TRBV9
abundance: NA

CDR3nt: TGTGCCAGCAGCAGATTTAAGGGGGTGGATGAAAAACTGTTTTTT
CDR3aa: CASSRFKGVDEKLFF
d_gene: NA
j_gene: TRBJ1-4
v_gene: TRBV21-1
abundance: NA

CDR3nt: TGTGCCAGCAGCCCACAGGGTAACTATGGCTACACCTTC
CDR3aa: CASSPQGNYGYTF
d_gene: NA
j_gene: TRBJ1-2
v_gene: TRBV14
abundance: NA

CDR3nt: TGCGCCAGCAGCAGCGGGGCCGGGCTGGCCAAAAACATTCAGTACTTC
CDR3aa: CASSSGAGLAKNIQYF
d_gene: TRBD2
j_gene: TRBJ2-4
v_gene: TRBV5-1
abundance: NA

CDR3nt: TGTGCCACCAGTGACCGGGACAGAAATTCTAACTATGGCTACACCTTC
CDR3aa: CATSDRDRNSNYGYTF
d_gene: TRBD1
j_gene: TRBJ1-2
v_gene: TRBV24-1
abundance: NA

CDR3nt: TGTGCCAGCAGTTGGCCTCCCTCCTACGAGCAGTACTTC
CDR3aa: CASSWPPSYEQYF
d_gene: NA
j_gene: TRBJ2-7
v_gene: TRBV12-3/TRBV12-4
abundance: once

CDR3nt: TGTGCCAGCAGTCCGGGGGGCGGGAGGGCGCGCTACGAGCAGTACTTC
CDR3aa: CASSPGGGRARYEQYF
d_gene: TRBD2
j_gene: TRBJ2-7
v_gene: TRBV28
abundance: NA

CDR3nt: TGTGCCAGTAGTATGACTAGCGGGGGAGAGACCCAGTACTTC
CDR3aa: CASSMTSGGETQYF
d_gene: TRBD2
j_gene: TRBJ2-5
v_gene: TRBV19
abundance: NA

CDR3nt: TGTGCCAGCAGTTCGGGGGGGACAGGGGTTTATAGCAATCAGCCCCAGCATTTT
CDR3aa: CASSSGGTGVYSNQPQHF
d_gene: TRBD1
j_gene: TRBJ1-5
v_gene: TRBV28
abundance: NA

CDR3nt: TGTGCCAGCAGTCGGGACTACACAGATACGCAGTATTTT
CDR3aa: CASSRDYTDTQYF
d_gene: TRBD2
j_gene: TRBJ2-3
v_gene: TRBV7-3
abundance: NA

CDR3nt: TGTGCCAGCAGTTTATTTCTCGGAAACACCATATATTTT
CDR3aa: CASSLFLGNTIYF
d_gene: NA
j_gene: TRBJ1-3
v_gene: TRBV28
abundance: NA

CDR3nt: TGTGCCAGCAGAGCCAGGAACACAGATACGCAGTATTTT
CDR3aa: CASRARNTDTQYF
d_gene: NA
j_gene: TRBJ2-3
v_gene: TRBV7-9
abundance: NA

CDR3nt: TGTGCCAGCAGCCAAGATGGGACAGGACCACAGCCCCAGCATTTT
CDR3aa: CASSQDGTGPQPQHF
d_gene: TRBD1
j_gene: TRBJ1-5
v_gene: TRBV3-1/TRBV3-2
abundance: few

CDR3nt: TGTGCCAGCAGCTATTTGGGACAGAAAGCTTTCTTT
CDR3aa: CASSYLGQKAFF
d_gene: TRBD1
j_gene: TRBJ1-1
v_gene: TRBV7-9
abundance: few

CDR3nt: TGTGCCAGCAGCACACTAGCGGGAGGCTCAGATACGCAGTATTTT
CDR3aa: CASSTLAGGSDTQYF
d_gene: TRBD2
j_gene: TRBJ2-3
v_gene: TRBV7-2
abundance: NA

CDR3nt: TGTGCCAGCTCACGGGTTAGCGGGACCTTCGGGGAGACCCAGTACTTC
CDR3aa: CASSRVSGTFGETQYF
d_gene: TRBD2
j_gene: TRBJ2-5
v_gene: TRBV18
abundance: NA